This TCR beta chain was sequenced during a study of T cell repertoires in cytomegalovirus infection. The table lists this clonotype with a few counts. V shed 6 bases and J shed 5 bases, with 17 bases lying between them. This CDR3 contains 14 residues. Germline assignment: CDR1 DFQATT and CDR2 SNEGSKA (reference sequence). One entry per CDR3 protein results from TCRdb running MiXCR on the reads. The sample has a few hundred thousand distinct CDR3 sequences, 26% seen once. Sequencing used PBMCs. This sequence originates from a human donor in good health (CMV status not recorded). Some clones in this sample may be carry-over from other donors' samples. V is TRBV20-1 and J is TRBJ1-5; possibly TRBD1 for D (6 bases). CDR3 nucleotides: TGCAGTGCAAGGGGGTGGGGGGCCCATCAGCCCCAGCATTTT. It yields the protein CSARGWGAHQPQHF.